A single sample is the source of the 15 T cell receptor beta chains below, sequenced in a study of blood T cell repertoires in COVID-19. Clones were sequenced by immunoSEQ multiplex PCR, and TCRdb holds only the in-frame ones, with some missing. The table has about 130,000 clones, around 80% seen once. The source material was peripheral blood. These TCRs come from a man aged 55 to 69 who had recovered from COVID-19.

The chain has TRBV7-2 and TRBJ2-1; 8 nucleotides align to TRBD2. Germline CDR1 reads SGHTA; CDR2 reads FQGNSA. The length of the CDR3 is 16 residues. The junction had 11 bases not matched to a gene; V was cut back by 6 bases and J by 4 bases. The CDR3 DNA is TGTGCCAGCAGTATGCATCGGGGGGGAGCGTACAATGAGCAGTTCTTC. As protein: CASSMHRGGAYNEQFF.

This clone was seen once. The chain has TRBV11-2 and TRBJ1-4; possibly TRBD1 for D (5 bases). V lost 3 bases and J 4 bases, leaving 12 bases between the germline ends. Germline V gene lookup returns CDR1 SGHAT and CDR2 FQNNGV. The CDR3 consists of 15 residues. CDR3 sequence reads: CASSFSGRDNEKLFF. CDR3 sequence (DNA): TGTGCCAGCAGCTTTAGCGGCAGGGATAATGAAAAACTGTTTTTT.

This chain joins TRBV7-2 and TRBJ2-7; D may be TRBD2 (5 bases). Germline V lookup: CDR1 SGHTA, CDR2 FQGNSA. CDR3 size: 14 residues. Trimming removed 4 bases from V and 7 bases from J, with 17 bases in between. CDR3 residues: CASSSGLAAEEQYF. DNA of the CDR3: TGTGCCAGCAGCTCAGGACTGGCCGCAGAGGAGCAGTACTTC.

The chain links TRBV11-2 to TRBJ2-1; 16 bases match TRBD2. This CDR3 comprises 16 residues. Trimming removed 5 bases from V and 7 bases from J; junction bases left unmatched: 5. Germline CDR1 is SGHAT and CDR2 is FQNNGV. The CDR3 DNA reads TGTGCCAGCAGCCTCGGGACTAGCGGGAGGGGGAATGAGCAGTTCTTC. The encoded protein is CASSLGTSGRGNEQFF. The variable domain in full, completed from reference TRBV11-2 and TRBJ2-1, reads EAGVAQSPRYKIIEKRQSVAFWCNPISGHATLYWYQQILGQGPKLLIQFQNNGVVDDSQLPKDRFSAERLKGVDSTLKIQPAKLEDSAVYLCASSLGTSGRGNEQFFGPGTRLTVL.

CDR3 in amino acids: CASSQQGSYTEAFF. The DNA of the CDR3 is TGTGCCAGCAGCCAACAGGGGTCCTACACTGAAGCTTTCTTT. The chain joins TRBV2 to TRBJ1-1; 7 nucleotides match TRBD1. There are 14 residues in the CDR3. After removal of 6 bases from V and 3 bases from J, the junction contained 7 bases not matched to a gene. CDR1 SNHLY and CDR2 FYNNEI come from the germline V gene.

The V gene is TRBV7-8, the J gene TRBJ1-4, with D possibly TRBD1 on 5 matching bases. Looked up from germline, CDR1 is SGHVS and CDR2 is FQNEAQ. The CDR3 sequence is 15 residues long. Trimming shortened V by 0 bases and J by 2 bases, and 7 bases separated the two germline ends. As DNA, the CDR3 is TGTGCCAGCAGCTTAGCGGGGGGGACTAATGAAAAACTGTTTTTT. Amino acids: CASSLAGGTNEKLFF. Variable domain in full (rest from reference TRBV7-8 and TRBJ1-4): GAGVSQSPRYKVAKRGQDVALRCDPISGHVSLFWYQQALGQGPEFLTYFQNEAQLDKSGLPSDRFFAERPEGSVSTLKIQRTQQEDSAVYLCASSLAGGTNEKLFFGSGTQLSVL.

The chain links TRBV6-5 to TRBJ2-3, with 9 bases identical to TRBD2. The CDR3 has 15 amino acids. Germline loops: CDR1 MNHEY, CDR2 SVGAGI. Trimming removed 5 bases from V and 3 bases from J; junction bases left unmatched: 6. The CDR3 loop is CASSTLAGVTDTQYF. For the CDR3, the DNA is TGTGCCAGCAGTACCTTAGCGGGAGTAACAGATACGCAGTATTTT.

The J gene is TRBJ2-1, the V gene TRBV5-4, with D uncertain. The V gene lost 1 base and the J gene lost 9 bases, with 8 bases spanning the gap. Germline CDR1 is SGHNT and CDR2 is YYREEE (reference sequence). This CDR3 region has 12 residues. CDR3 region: CASSLSWSEQFF. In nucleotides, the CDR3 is TGTGCCAGCAGCTTGAGTTGGAGTGAGCAGTTCTTC.

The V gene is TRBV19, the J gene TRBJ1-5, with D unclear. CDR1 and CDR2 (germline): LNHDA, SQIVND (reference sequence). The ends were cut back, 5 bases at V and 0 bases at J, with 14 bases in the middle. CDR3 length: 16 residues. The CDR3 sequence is CASSRSQEVSNQPQHF. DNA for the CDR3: TGTGCCAGTAGTCGTTCTCAGGAGGTTAGCAATCAGCCCCAGCATTTT.

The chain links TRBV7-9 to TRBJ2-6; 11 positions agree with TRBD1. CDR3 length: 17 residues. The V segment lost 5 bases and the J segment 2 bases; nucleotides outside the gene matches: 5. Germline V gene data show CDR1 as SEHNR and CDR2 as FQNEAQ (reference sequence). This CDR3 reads CASSLRTGGAGANVLTF. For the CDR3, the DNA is TGTGCCAGCAGCCTACGGACAGGGGGCGCTGGGGCCAACGTCCTGACTTTC.

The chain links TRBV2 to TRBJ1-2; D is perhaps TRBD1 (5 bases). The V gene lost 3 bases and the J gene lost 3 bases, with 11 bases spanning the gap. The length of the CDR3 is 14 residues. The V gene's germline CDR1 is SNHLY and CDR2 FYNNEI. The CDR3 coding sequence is TGTGCCAGCAGTGATCAGGGTATTGACTATGGCTACACCTTC. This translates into CASSDQGIDYGYTF.

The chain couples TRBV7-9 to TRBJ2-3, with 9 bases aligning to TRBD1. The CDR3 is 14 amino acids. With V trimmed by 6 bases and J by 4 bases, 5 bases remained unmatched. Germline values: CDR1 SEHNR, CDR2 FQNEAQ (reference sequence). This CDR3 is CASRSGQGSDTQYF. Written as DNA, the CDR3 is TGTGCCAGCAGGTCAGGACAGGGGTCAGATACGCAGTATTTT.

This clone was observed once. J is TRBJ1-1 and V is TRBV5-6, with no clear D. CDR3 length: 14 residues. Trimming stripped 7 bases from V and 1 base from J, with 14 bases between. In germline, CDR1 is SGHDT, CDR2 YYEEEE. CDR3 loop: CASFYRHRNTEAFF. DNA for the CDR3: TGTGCCAGCTTTTATAGGCACAGGAACACTGAAGCTTTCTTT.

The CDR3 nucleotides are TGCGCCAGCAGCTTGGAGCCGGGACTAGCGGGAATGGATAAGTTCTTC. It is translated as CASSLEPGLAGMDKFF. This sequence joins TRBV5-1 and TRBJ2-1; 13 bases align to TRBD2. This CDR3 has 16 amino acids. CDR1 and CDR2 from the germline V gene are SGHRS and YFSETQ. After removal of 0 bases from V and 14 bases from J, the junction contained 11 bases not matched to a gene.

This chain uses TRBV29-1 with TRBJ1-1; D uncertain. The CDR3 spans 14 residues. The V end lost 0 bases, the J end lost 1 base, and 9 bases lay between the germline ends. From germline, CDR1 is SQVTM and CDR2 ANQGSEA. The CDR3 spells CSVEEGRKNTEAFF. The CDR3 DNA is TGCAGCGTTGAAGAGGGCCGGAAGAACACTGAAGCTTTCTTT. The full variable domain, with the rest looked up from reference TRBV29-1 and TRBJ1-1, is SAVISQKPSRDICQRGTSLTIQCQVDSQVTMMFWYRQQPGQSLTLIATANQGSEATYESGFVIDKFPISRPNLTFSTLTVSNMSPEDSSIYLCSVEEGRKNTEAFFGQGTRLTVV.